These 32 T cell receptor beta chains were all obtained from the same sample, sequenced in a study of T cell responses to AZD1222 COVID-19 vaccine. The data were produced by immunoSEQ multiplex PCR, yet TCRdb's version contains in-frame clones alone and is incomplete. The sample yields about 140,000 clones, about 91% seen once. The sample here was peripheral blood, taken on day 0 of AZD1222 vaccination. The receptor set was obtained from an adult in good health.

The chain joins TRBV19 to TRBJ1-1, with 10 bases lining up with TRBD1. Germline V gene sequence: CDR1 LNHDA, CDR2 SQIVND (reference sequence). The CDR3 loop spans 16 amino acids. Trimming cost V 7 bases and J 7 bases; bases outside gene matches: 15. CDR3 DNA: TGTGCCAGTAAGACCCCTGGACAGGGGGTAAGGAATGAAGCTTTCTTT. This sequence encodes CASKTPGQGVRNEAFF.

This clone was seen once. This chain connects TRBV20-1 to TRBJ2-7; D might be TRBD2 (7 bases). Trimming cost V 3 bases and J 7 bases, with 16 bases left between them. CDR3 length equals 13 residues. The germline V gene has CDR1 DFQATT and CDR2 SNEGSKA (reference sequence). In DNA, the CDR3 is TGCAGTGCTAGTATCGGGGGGCAAAATGAGCAGTACTTC. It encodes CSASIGGQNEQYF.

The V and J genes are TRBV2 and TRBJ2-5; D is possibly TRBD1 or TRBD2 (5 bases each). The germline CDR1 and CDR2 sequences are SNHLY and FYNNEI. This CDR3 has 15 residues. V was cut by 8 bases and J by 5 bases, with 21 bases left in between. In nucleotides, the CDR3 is TGTGCCAGCCTTGGGACCGGGGCATTTGGGGAGACCCAGTACTTC. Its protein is CASLGTGAFGETQYF.

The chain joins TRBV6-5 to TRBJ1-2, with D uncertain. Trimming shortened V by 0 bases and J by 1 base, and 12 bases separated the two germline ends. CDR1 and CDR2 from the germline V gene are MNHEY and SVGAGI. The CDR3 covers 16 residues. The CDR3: CASSYSTLSDNYGYTF. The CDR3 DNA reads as TGTGCCAGCAGTTACTCGACATTGAGTGATAACTATGGCTACACCTTC.

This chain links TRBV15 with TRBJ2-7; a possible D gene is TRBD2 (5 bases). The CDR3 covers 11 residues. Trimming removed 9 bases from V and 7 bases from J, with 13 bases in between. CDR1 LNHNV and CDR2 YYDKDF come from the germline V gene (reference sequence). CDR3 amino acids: CATAGRYEQYF. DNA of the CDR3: TGTGCCACGGCGGGCAGGTATGAGCAGTACTTC.

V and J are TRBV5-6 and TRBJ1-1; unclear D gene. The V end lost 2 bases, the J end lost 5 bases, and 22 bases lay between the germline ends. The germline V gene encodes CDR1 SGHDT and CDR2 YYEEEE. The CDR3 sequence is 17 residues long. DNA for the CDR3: TGTGCCAGCAGCTTAGAAGGTATAGGGTCGGAAAAAACTGAAGCTTTCTTT. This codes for CASSLEGIGSEKTEAFF.

CDR3 residues: CASSSRWFSRGPATNEKLFF. DNA for the CDR3: TGTGCCAGCAGCTCGCGGTGGTTCTCAAGGGGCCCTGCAACTAATGAAAAACTGTTTTTT. V gene TRBV28 combines with J gene TRBJ1-4, with a weak D call TRBD1 (5 bases). CDR1 MDHEN and CDR2 SYDVKM come from the germline V gene. V lost 6 bases and J 0 bases, leaving 26 bases between the germline ends. This CDR3 is 20 amino acids long.

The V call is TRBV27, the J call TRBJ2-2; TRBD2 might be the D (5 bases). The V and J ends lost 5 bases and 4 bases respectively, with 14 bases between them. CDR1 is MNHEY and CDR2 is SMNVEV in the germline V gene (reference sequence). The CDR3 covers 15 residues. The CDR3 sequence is CASSQFTEGTGELFF. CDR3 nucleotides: TGTGCCAGCAGTCAATTTACAGAGGGCACCGGGGAGCTGTTTTTT.

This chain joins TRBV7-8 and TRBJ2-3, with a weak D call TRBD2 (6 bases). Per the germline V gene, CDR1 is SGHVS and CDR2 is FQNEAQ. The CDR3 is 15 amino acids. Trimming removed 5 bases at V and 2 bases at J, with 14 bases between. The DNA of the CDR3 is TGTGCCAGCAGCGCCTCCGGGACTTACACAGATACGCAGTATTTT. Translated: CASSASGTYTDTQYF.

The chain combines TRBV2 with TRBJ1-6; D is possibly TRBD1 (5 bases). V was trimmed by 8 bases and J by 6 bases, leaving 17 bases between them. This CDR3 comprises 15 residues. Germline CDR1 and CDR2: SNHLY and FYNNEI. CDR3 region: CASSGTGAANSPLHF. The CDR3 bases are TGTGCCAGCTCAGGGACTGGGGCCGCTAATTCACCCCTCCACTTT.

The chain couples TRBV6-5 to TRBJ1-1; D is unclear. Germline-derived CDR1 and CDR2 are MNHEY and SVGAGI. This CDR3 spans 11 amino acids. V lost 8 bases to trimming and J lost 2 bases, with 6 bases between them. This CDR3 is CASGSNTEAFF. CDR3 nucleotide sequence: TGTGCCAGCGGCAGCAACACTGAAGCTTTCTTT.

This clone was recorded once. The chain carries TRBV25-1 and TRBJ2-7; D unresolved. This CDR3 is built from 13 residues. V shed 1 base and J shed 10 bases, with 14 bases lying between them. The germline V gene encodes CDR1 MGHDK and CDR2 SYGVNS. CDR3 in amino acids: CASSESADLRQYF. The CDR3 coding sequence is TGTGCCAGCAGTGAATCGGCGGACCTAAGACAGTACTTC.

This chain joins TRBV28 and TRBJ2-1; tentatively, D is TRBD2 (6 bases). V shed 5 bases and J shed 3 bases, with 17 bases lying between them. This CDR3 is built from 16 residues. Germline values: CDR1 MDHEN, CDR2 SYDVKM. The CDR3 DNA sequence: TGTGCCAGCAGTCCAGACCCAGGACTAAACTACAATGAGCAGTTCTTC. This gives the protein CASSPDPGLNYNEQFF.

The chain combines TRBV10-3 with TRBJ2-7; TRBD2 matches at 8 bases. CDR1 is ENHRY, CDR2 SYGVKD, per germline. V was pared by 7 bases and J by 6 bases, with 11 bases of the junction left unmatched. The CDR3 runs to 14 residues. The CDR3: CAIKPLGLAGEQYF. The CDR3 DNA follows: TGTGCCATCAAACCCCTTGGACTAGCTGGCGAGCAGTACTTC.

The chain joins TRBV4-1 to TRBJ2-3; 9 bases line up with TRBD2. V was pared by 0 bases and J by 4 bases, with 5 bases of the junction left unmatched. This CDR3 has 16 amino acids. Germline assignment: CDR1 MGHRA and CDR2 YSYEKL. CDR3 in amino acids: CASSQEGAGGPDTQYF. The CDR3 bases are TGCGCCAGCAGCCAAGAGGGGGCGGGGGGGCCAGATACGCAGTATTTT.

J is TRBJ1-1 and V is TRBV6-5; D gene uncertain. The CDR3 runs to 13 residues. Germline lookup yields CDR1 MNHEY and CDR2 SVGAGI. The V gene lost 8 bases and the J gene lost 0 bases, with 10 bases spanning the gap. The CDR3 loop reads CASSVGLNTEAFF. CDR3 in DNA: TGTGCCAGCTCGGTTGGCCTGAACACTGAAGCTTTCTTT.

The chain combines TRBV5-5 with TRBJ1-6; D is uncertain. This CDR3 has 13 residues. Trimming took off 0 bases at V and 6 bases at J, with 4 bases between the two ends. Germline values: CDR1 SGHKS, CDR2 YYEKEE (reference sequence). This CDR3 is CASSLAGNSPLHF. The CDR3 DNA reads TGTGCCAGCAGCTTGGCGGGTAATTCACCCCTCCACTTT. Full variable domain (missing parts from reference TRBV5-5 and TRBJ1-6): DAGVTQSPTHLIKTRGQQVTLRCSPISGHKSVSWYQQVLGQGPQFIFQYYEKEERGRGNFPDRFSARQFPNYSSELNVNALLLGDSALYLCASSLAGNSPLHFGNGTRLTVT.

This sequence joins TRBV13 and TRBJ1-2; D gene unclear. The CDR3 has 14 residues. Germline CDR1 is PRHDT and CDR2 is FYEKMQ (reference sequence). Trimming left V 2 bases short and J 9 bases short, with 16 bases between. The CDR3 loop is CASSLWLRPHSYTF. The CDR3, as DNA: TGTGCCAGCAGCTTATGGCTTCGGCCGCACAGCTACACCTTC.

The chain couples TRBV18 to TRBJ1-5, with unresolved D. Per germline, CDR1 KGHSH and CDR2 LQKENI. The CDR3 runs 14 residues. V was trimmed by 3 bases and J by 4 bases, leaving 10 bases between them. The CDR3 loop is CASSPSPGNQPQHF. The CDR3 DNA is TGTGCCAGCTCACCCAGTCCGGGGAATCAGCCCCAGCATTTT.

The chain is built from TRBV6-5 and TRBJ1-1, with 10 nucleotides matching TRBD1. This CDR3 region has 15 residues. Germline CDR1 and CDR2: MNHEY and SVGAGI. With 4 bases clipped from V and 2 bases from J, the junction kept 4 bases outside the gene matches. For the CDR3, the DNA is TGTGCCAGCAGTTCCAGACAGGGGGCTAACACTGAAGCTTTCTTT. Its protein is CASSSRQGANTEAFF.

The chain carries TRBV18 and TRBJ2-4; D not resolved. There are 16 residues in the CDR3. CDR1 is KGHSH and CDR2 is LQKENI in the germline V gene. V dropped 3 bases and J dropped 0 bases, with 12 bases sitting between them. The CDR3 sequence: CASSPPGRLAKNIQYF. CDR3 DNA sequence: TGTGCCAGCTCACCCCCCGGCAGGCTAGCCAAAAACATTCAGTACTTC.

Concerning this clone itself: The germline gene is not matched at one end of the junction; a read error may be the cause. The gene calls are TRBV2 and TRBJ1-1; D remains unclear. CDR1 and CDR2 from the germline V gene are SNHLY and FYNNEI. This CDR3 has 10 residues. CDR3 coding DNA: TGTGCCAGCAGCCCGTTCCGAGGGTCGTTT. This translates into CASSPFRGSF.

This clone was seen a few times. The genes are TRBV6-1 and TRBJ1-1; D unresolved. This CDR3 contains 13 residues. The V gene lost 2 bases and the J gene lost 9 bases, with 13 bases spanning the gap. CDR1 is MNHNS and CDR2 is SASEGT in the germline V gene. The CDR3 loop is CASSEITTPQAFF. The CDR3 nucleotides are TGTGCCAGCAGTGAAATTACGACACCCCAAGCTTTCTTT.

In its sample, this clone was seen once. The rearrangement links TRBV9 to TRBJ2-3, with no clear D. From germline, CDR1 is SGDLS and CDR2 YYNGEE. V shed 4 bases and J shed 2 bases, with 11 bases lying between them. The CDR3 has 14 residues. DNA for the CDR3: TGTGCCAGCAGCCCCCGCACCTACACAGATACGCAGTATTTT. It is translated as CASSPRTYTDTQYF.

CDR3 residues: CASRDLGATNEKLFF. The CDR3 coding sequence is TGTGCCAGCAGGGACCTAGGTGCAACTAATGAAAAACTGTTTTTT. V and J are TRBV6-5 and TRBJ1-4; the D is unclear. Germline CDR1 reads MNHEY; CDR2 reads SVGAGI. This CDR3 has 15 residues. Trimming removed 6 bases from V and 0 bases from J, with 11 bases in between.

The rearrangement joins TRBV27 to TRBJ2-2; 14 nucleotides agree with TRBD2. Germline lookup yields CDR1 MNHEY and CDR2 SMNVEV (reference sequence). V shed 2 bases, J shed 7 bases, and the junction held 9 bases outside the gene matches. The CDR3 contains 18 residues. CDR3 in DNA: TGTGCCAGCAGTTTACCTATGACTAGCGGGGGGGTTGGCGGGGAGCTGTTTTTT. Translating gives CASSLPMTSGGVGGELFF.

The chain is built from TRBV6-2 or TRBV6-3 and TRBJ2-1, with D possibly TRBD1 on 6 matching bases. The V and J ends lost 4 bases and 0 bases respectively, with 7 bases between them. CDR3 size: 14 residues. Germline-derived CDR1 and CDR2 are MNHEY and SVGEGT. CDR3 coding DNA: TGTGCCAGCAGTTTGGACAGCTCCTACAATGAGCAGTTCTTC. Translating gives CASSLDSSYNEQFF.

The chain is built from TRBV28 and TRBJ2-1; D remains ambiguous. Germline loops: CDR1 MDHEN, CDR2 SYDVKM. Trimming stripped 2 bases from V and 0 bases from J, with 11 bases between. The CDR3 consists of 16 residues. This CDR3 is CASSLNTPDSYNEQFF. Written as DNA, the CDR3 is TGTGCCAGCAGTTTAAACACTCCCGACTCCTACAATGAGCAGTTCTTC.

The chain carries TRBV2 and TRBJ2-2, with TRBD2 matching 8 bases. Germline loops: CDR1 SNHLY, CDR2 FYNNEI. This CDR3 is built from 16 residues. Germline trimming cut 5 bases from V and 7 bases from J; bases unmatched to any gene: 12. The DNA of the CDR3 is TGTGCCAGCAGTCCCGGGAAGCGGGAGCATAACGGGGAGCTGTTTTTT. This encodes CASSPGKREHNGELFF.

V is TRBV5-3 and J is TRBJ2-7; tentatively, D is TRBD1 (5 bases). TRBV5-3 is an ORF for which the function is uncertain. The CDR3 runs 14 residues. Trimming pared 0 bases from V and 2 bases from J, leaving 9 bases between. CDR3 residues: CARSLGQGPYEQYF. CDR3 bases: TGTGCCAGAAGCTTGGGGCAGGGCCCCTACGAGCAGTACTTC.

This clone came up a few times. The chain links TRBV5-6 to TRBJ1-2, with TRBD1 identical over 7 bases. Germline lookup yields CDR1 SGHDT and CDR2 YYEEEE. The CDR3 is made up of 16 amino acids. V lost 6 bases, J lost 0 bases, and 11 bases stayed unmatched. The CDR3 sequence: CASTRVRGTANYGYTF. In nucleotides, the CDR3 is TGTGCCAGCACAAGGGTCAGGGGGACAGCTAACTATGGCTACACCTTC.

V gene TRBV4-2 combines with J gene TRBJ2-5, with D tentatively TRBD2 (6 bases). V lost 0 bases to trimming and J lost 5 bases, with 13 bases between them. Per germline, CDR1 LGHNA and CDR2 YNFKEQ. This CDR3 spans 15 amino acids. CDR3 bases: TGTGCCAGCAGCCAAGACCGACGGGGGACCGAGACCCAGTACTTC. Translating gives CASSQDRRGTETQYF.